One sample yielded the 2 T cell receptor beta chains listed below, sequenced in a study of T cell responses to AZD1222 COVID-19 vaccine. This table comes from immunoSEQ multiplex PCR, and its TCRdb copy is limited to in-frame clones, with some not included. The sample contains around 150,000 clones, less than 95% of which appear only once. The specimen was peripheral blood, collected on day 0 of AZD1222 vaccination. These TCRs come from an adult in good health.

The chain employs TRBV12-3 or TRBV12-4 and TRBJ1-5, with D possibly matching TRBD1 (5 bases). The V gene lost 2 bases and the J gene lost 11 bases, with 13 bases spanning the gap. The CDR3 length is 13 residues. CDR3 sequence reads: CASSLTGAISQHF. CDR3 in DNA: TGTGCCAGCAGTTTAACAGGTGCGATATCCCAGCATTTT.

The chain is built from TRBV2 and TRBJ1-1; no clear D gene. Germline V gives CDR1 SNHLY, CDR2 FYNNEI. This CDR3 has 11 amino acids. The V gene lost 7 bases and the J gene lost 1 base, with 4 bases spanning the gap. CDR3 bases: TGTGCCAGCAATGAGAACACTGAAGCTTTCTTT. It specifies CASNENTEAFF. The full variable domain, completed using reference TRBV2 and TRBJ1-1, is EPEVTQTPSHQVTQMGQEVILRCVPISNHLYFYWYRQILGQKVEFLVSFYNNEISEKSEIFDDQFSVERPDGSNFTLKIRSTKLEDSAMYFCASNENTEAFFGQGTRLTVV.